The T cell receptor beta chain described here comes from a study of beta chain features in type 1 diabetes. Details on this clone: Germline is not matched at one junction end, which may reflect a read error. Other DNA sequences in this sample translate to the same CDR3.

Germline V gene data show CDR1 as ENHRY and CDR2 as SYGVKD. The CDR3 is made up of 11 amino acids. As every portion of the isolated RNA was reverse transcribed, the sequencing read expressed TCRB transcripts. This table comes from immunoSEQ multiplex PCR, and its TCRdb copy is limited to in-frame clones, with some not included. The sample lists 900,000 or so clones, around a sixth occurring once. This receptor was obtained from a woman under 30 in good health. The chain uses TRBV10-3 and TRBJ2-5; no firm D call. Input material: naive CD4+ T cells from blood. CDR3 amino acids: CASSYRETQYF. CDR3 in DNA: TGTGCCAGCAGTTACCGAGAGACCCAGTACTTC.